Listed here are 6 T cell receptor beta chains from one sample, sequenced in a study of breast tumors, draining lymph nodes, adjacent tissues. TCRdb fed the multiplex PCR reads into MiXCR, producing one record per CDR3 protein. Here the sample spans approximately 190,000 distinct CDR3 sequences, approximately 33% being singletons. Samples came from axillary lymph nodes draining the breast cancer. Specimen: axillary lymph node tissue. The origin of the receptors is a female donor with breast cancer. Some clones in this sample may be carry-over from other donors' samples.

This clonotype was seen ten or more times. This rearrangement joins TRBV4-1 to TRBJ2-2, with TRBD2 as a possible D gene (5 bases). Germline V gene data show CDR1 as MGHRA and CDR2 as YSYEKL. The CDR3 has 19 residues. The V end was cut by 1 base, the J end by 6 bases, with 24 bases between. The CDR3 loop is CASSQVLPMRGNGAGELFF. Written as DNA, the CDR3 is TGCGCCAGCAGCCAAGTGTTACCCATGAGAGGGAATGGCGCCGGGGAGCTGTTTTTT.

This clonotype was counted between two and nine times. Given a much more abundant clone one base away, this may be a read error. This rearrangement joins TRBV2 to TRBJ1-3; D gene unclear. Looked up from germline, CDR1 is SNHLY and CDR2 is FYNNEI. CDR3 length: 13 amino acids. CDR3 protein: CASKVDSGDTIYF. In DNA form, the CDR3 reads TGTGCCAGCAAAGTGGACTCTGGAGACACCATATATTTT.

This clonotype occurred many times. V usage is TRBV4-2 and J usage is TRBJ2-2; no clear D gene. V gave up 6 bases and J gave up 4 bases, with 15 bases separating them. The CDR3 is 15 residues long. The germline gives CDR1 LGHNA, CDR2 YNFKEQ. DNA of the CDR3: TGTGCCAGCAGTGCGGTCCAGCGATCCACCGGGGAGCTGTTTTTT. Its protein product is CASSAVQRSTGELFF.

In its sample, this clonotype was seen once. The CDR3 coding sequence is TGCAGCGTTGAAGCTGGGGGCACAGATACGCAGTATTTT. Translation gives CSVEAGGTDTQYF. The chain has TRBV29-1 and TRBJ2-3; no reliable D call. The V end was cut by 1 base, the J end by 1 base, with 6 bases between. The V gene's germline CDR1 is SQVTM and CDR2 ANQGSEA. CDR3 length: 13 amino acids.

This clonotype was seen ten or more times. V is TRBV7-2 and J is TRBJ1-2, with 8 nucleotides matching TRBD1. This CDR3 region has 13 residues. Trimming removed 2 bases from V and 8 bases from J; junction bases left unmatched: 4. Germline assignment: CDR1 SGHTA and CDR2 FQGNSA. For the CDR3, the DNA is TGTGCCAGCAGCTTAAAGACAGGGGAGGGCTACACCTTC. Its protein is CASSLKTGEGYTF.

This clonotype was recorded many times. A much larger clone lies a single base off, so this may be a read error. This chain's CDR3 is CSASGQISGTTIYF. The CDR3 DNA reads as TGCAGTGCTAGTGGGCAAATCTCTGGAACCACCATATATTTT. This rearrangement joins TRBV20-1 to TRBJ1-3; D not resolved. This CDR3 spans 14 amino acids. Germline V gene data show CDR1 as DFQATT and CDR2 as SNEGSKA (reference sequence).